Following are 7 T cell receptor beta chains from one sample sequenced in a study of T cells in Graves' hyperthyroidism and ophthalmopathy. The TCR beta CDR3 regions underwent amplification using RNA transcripts as the source. The HTBI primer set was used in a first-round RT-PCR of the TCR CDR3. A single record per CDR3 protein comes from TCRdb applying MiXCR to the multiplex PCR reads. The sample shows about 420,000 distinct CDR3 sequences, about 15% of them seen only once. Sequencing was done on a sample of blood. The receptors derive from a woman aged 18 to 35 with Graves' hyperthyroidism.

The chain joins TRBV19 to TRBJ1-3; D gene uncertain. V lost 6 bases, J lost 4 bases, and 13 bases lay in between. The germline V gene encodes CDR1 LNHDA and CDR2 SQIVND (reference sequence). The CDR3 consists of 14 residues. The CDR3 bases are TGTGCCAGTAGCGATAGGCCGGCGGGAAACACCATATATTTT. Translated: CASSDRPAGNTIYF.

Only a few counts were recorded for this clonotype. The chain uses TRBV6-1 and TRBJ1-1; D call uncertain. Deletions cut 7 bases from V and 2 bases from J, with 20 bases between. The germline gives CDR1 MNHNS, CDR2 SASEGT. The CDR3 is made up of 16 amino acids. The CDR3 reads CASMSWGRSANTEAFF. The CDR3 coding sequence is TGTGCCAGCATGAGTTGGGGTCGGTCGGCAAACACTGAAGCTTTCTTT.

This clonotype was found many times. The chain has TRBV18 and TRBJ1-1, with no clear D. Germline CDR1 is KGHSH and CDR2 is LQKENI. CDR3 length: 15 residues. The V end lost 0 bases, the J end lost 0 bases, and 8 bases lay between the germline ends. The CDR3 DNA sequence: TGTGCCAGCTCACCACCGATCTCTATGAACACTGAAGCTTTCTTT. It yields the protein CASSPPISMNTEAFF.

The rearrangement links TRBV7-8 to TRBJ2-3; 15 nucleotides align to TRBD2. The germline V gene encodes CDR1 SGHVS and CDR2 FQNEAQ. The CDR3 is 21 residues long. With V trimmed by 2 bases and J by 3 bases, 15 bases remained unmatched. CDR3 sequence (DNA): TGTGCCAGCAGCTTAACTCCGGGACTAGCGGGGGGCCGTGGTTGGACAGATACGCAGTATTTT. This translates into CASSLTPGLAGGRGWTDTQYF.

This clonotype showed up many times. This rearrangement joins TRBV11-1 to TRBJ2-1, with 9 bases fitting TRBD1. The CDR3 extends over 15 amino acids. Germline V gene sequence: CDR1 SGHAT, CDR2 FQDESV (reference sequence). Trimming removed 4 bases from V and 4 bases from J; junction bases left unmatched: 5. The CDR3 DNA reads TGTGCCAGCAGCTGGACAGGGGATGAGTACAATGAGCAGTTCTTC. It yields the protein CASSWTGDEYNEQFF. Full variable domain (remainder filled in from reference TRBV11-1 and TRBJ2-1): EAEVAQSPRYKITEKSQAVAFWCDPISGHATLYWYRQILGQGPELLVQFQDESVVDDSQLPKDRFSAERLKGVDSTLKIQPAELGDSAMYLCASSWTGDEYNEQFFGPGTRLTVL.

As concerns this clonotype: A much larger clone differs from this one at a single base, so this may be a read error. The genes are TRBV7-2 and TRBJ1-5; D uncertain. The CDR3 is made up of 14 amino acids. Germline V lookup: CDR1 SGHTA, CDR2 FQGNSA. The CDR3 sequence is CAGSPDNSNQPQHF. The CDR3 DNA follows: TGTGCCGGCAGCCCTGATAATAGCAATCAGCCCCAGCATTTT.

Ten or more counts support this clonotype. The chain uses TRBV24-1 and TRBJ2-1; no firm D call. The germline V gene has CDR1 KGHDR and CDR2 SFDVKD. The CDR3 loop spans 13 amino acids. The V and J ends lost 5 bases and 4 bases respectively, with 8 bases between them. As DNA, the CDR3 is TGTGCCACCAGTGGAGACGGTTACAATGAGCAGTTCTTC. Protein product: CATSGDGYNEQFF.